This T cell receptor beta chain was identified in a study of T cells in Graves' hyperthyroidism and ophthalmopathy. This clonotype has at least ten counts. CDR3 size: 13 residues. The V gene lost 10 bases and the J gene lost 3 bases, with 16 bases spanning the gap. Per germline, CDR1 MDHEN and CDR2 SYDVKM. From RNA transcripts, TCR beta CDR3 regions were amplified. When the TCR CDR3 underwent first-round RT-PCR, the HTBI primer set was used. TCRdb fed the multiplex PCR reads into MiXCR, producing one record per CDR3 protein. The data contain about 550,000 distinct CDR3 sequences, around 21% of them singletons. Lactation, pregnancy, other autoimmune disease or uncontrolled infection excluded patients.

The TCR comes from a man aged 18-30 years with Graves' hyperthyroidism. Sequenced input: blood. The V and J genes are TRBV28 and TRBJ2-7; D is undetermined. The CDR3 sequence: CATRRPGVYEQYF. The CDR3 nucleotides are TGTGCCACCAGACGGCCCGGAGTCTACGAGCAGTACTTC.